The clone carrying this TCR beta chain was found many times. The data originate from a study of molecular identifiers for immune sequencing clone quantification. Bulk libraries came from a prior protocol with listed TCR primers. One entry per CDR3 protein results from TCRdb running MiXCR on the PCR reads. The sample contains roughly 320,000 distinct CDR3 sequences, about a fifth of which appear only once. Germline CDR1 MNHEY, CDR2 SVGEGT. The CDR3 sequence is 16 residues long. The V end was cut by 6 bases, the J end by 0 bases, with 16 bases between. The sequenced material came from naive CD8+ T cells from blood, with Jurkat cell RNA spiked in. Subset specified: FACS-sorted CD8+CD4-CCR7+CD45RA+ naive T cells. This sequence was found in a human donor in good health. Some libraries in this study had Jurkat cell RNA spiked in. This chain joins TRBV6-2 or TRBV6-3 and TRBJ2-3; weak D call: TRBD2 (7 bases). CDR3 DNA: TGTGCCAGCAGCCCCGGGGCGGGGGCGAGCACAGATACGCAGTATTTT. Amino acids: CASSPGAGASTDTQYF.